These 3 T cell receptor beta chains were all obtained from the same sample, sequenced in a study of vaccination and CD4 T cells after COVID-19. Oncomine TCR Beta short-read sequencing was applied to DNA from cultured CD4+ T cells. TCRdb fed the PCR reads into MiXCR, producing one record per CDR3 protein. The sample consists of roughly 9,800 distinct CDR3 sequences, roughly 25% of them appearing once. Treatment given: approximately nine-day PBMC culture with coronavirus spike peptide pools or control peptides (ViraFEST assay). These TCRs' antigens remain unknown. The material sequenced was CD4+ T cells from blood, cultured in vitro, taken before SARS-CoV-2 vaccination. These receptors came from a human donor who received a COVID-19 vaccine.

The V gene is TRBV27, the J gene TRBJ2-7; D uncertain. There are 15 residues in the CDR3. The ends were cut back, 6 bases at V and 2 bases at J, with 17 bases in the middle. Germline-derived CDR1 and CDR2 are MNHEY and SMNVEV (reference sequence). The CDR3 sequence: CASSPPPDQAYEQYF. Written as DNA, the CDR3 is TGTGCCAGCAGCCCCCCTCCTGACCAAGCCTACGAGCAGTACTTC.

Only a few counts were recorded for this clonotype. This chain links TRBV7-2 with TRBJ2-7; no clear D gene. The ends were cut back, 1 base at V and 4 bases at J, with 5 bases in the middle. This CDR3 is built from 12 residues. Per the germline V gene, CDR1 is SGHTA and CDR2 is FQGNSA. Here the CDR3 DNA reads TGTGCCAGCAGCTTAGATCTGTACGAGCAGTACTTC. Translated, it gives CASSLDLYEQYF.

As to this clonotype: At one of its ends the junction is not consistent with the germline gene, which may arise from a read error. This chain connects TRBV6-1 to TRBJ1-2; tentatively, D is TRBD1 (5 bases). The CDR3 has 13 residues. Per the germline V gene, CDR1 is MNHNS and CDR2 is SASEGT. In DNA, the CDR3 is TGTGTCAGCAGTACGGGGGGATCCTATGGCTACACCTTC. Protein sequence: CVSSTGGSYGYTF.